This paragraph reports one T cell receptor beta chain. The sample originates from a study of shared clonotypes between healthy human individuals. The CDR3 covers 13 residues. Per germline, CDR1 SGDLS and CDR2 YYNGEE. The V and J ends lost 3 bases and 6 bases, in that order; junction bases with no gene match: 6. The authors ran the assay at deep level. Sequenced by immunoSEQ multiplex PCR; TCRdb stores in-frame clones only, minus some. The sample shows around 1.9 million clones, approximately 92% of them seen only once. In the naive CD8 group, cells lacked CD45RO and were positively selected for CCR7, so terminally differentiated effector memory CD45RA+ cells were left out.

This clonotype was sampled from a man younger than 35 in good health. Some clones in this sample may be carry-over from other donors' samples. The chain joins TRBV9 to TRBJ2-7; 7 bases match TRBD1. Sequences were obtained from naive CD8+ T cells from PBMCs. The CDR3 spells CASSAPTGIEQYF. The CDR3 region has the DNA TGTGCCAGCAGCGCCCCGACAGGGATCGAGCAGTACTTC.